The 32 T cell receptor beta chains below were found in one sample sequenced in a study of OX40 agonist ivuxolimab in advanced cancers. Produced via immunoSEQ multiplex PCR; TCRdb's table is partial and in-frame only. The repertoire consists of 70,000 to 90,000 clones, with approximately 84% occurring once and the leading ten covering about 7%. Material: CD4+ or CD8+ T cells sorted from blood, obtained in a trial of the OX40 agonist ivuxolimab. The receptors were sampled from an adult with an advanced solid tumor such as melanoma, head and neck, liver or kidney cancer.

The chain couples TRBV5-1 to TRBJ1-2; 7 positions match TRBD1. This CDR3 is built from 14 residues. Germline V gene sequence: CDR1 SGHRS, CDR2 YFSETQ. Unmatched junction bases numbered 6, after V lost 3 bases and J lost 4 bases. The CDR3 is CASSSTGVSYGYTF. The CDR3 DNA reads TGCGCCAGCAGCTCCACAGGGGTTAGCTATGGCTACACCTTC.

The chain has TRBV27 and TRBJ1-2; 7 bases agree with TRBD1. Germline V gene sequence: CDR1 MNHEY, CDR2 SMNVEV (reference sequence). CDR3 size: 16 residues. Trimming took 5 bases from V and 4 from J; bases not matched to a gene: 13. CDR3: CASSGRTGELFYGYTF. The CDR3 DNA sequence: TGTGCCAGCAGTGGAAGGACAGGAGAGCTTTTCTATGGCTACACCTTC.

The gene calls are TRBV7-9 and TRBJ1-2, with a possible D match to TRBD1 (6 bases). The germline V and J ends were trimmed by 3 bases and 4 bases, with 12 bases remaining between them. CDR1 is SEHNR, CDR2 FQNEAQ, per germline (reference sequence). There are 14 residues in the CDR3. CDR3 nucleotides: TGTGCCAGCAGCTTGCGGACAGACTCCTATGGCTACACCTTC. Protein sequence: CASSLRTDSYGYTF.

V is TRBV27 and J is TRBJ1-2, with D possibly TRBD1 on 6 matching bases. CDR3 length equals 15 residues. The germline V gene encodes CDR1 MNHEY and CDR2 SMNVEV (reference sequence). The V and J ends lost 9 bases and 6 bases respectively, with 23 bases between them. The CDR3 DNA reads TGTGCCAGTTCGCCCGGGACACGCACGAGGAATGGCTACACCTTC. Its protein product is CASSPGTRTRNGYTF.

The rearrangement links TRBV5-5 to TRBJ1-2; D call uncertain. V was pared by 0 bases and J by 6 bases, with 9 bases between. Germline V gene sequence: CDR1 SGHKS, CDR2 YYEKEE (reference sequence). This CDR3 comprises 13 residues. The CDR3 reads CASSLGPGNGYTF. CDR3 nucleotide sequence: TGTGCCAGCAGCTTGGGGCCAGGAAATGGCTACACCTTC.

This sequence joins TRBV5-4 and TRBJ1-2; the match to TRBD1 covers 7 bases. Trimming removed 5 bases from V and 6 bases from J; junction bases left unmatched: 10. CDR3 length: 14 amino acids. CDR1 is SGHNT, CDR2 YYREEE, per germline (reference sequence). For the CDR3, the DNA is TGTGCCAGCAGGCCTATAGACAGGGTCGATGGCTACACCTTC. Translation: CASRPIDRVDGYTF.

The V and J genes are TRBV6-1 and TRBJ2-7, with 8 bases identical to TRBD2. The CDR3 totals 15 residues. Germline V CDR1 and CDR2: MNHNS, SASEGT. V lost 7 bases and J lost 3; bases outside the gene matches: 11. The CDR3 DNA is TGTGCCAGCATCCCCCTAACGGGGGGGAGCTACGAGCAGTACTTC. This encodes CASIPLTGGSYEQYF.

V gene TRBV10-3 combines with J gene TRBJ1-2; no reliable D call. The germline CDR1 and CDR2 sequences are ENHRY and SYGVKD. The CDR3 runs to 12 residues. Trimming removed 3 bases at V and 2 bases at J, with 4 bases between. The CDR3 loop reads CAISEWNYGYTF. In DNA form, the CDR3 reads TGTGCCATCAGTGAATGGAACTATGGCTACACCTTC.

This sequence joins TRBV19 and TRBJ2-5; D is tentatively TRBD1 or TRBD2 (5 bases each). Trimming left V 3 bases short and J 1 base short, with 12 bases between. The CDR3 contains 15 residues. The germline V gene has CDR1 LNHDA and CDR2 SQIVND (reference sequence). The CDR3 sequence is CASSMGWGTQETQYF. In nucleotides, the CDR3 is TGTGCCAGTAGTATGGGTTGGGGGACCCAAGAGACCCAGTACTTC. Filled out from reference TRBV19 and TRBJ2-5, the complete variable domain reads DGGITQSPKYLFRKEGQNVTLSCEQNLNHDAMYWYRQDPGQGLRLIYYSQIVNDFQKGDIAEGYSVSREKKESFPLTVTSAQKNPTAFYLCASSMGWGTQETQYFGPGTRLLVL.

This clone was counted between two and nine times. The V gene is TRBV7-3, the J gene TRBJ1-2; 7 nucleotides agree with TRBD1. With 5 bases clipped from V and 3 bases from J, the junction kept 6 bases outside the gene matches. Germline V gene sequence: CDR1 SGHTA, CDR2 FQGTGA. This CDR3 region has 14 residues. As DNA, the CDR3 is TGTGCCAGCAGCCCATCAGGGGGGGACTATGGCTACACCTTC. Translation gives CASSPSGGDYGYTF.

This chain uses TRBV6-5 with TRBJ1-5, with 8 bases matching TRBD1. Losses at the gene ends were 6 bases for V and 7 bases for J; bases not matched to a gene: 8. Germline lookup yields CDR1 MNHEY and CDR2 SVGAGI. The CDR3 loop spans 14 amino acids. The CDR3 nucleotides read TGTGCCAGCAGCCTATTGGGACAGGAACAGCCCCAGCATTTT. It codes for CASSLLGQEQPQHF.

The V gene is TRBV5-4, the J gene TRBJ2-7, with 7 bases identical to TRBD1. The trim removed 4 bases at V and 3 bases at J, leaving 4 bases unmatched. Looked up from germline, CDR1 is SGHNT and CDR2 is YYREEE (reference sequence). The length of the CDR3 is 13 residues. The CDR3 loop reads CASSRDSYYEQYF. For the CDR3, the DNA is TGTGCCAGCAGCCGGGACAGTTACTACGAGCAGTACTTC.

The chain links TRBV2 to TRBJ2-7; perhaps TRBD1 as D (6 bases). The V gene's germline CDR1 is SNHLY and CDR2 FYNNEI. Deletions cut 8 bases from V and 5 bases from J, with 19 bases between. The CDR3 length is 14 residues. The CDR3 nucleotides are TGTGCCAGCTTCCCTCGTCAGGGGTTTCACGAGCAGTACTTC. It yields the protein CASFPRQGFHEQYF.

This chain joins TRBV7-9 and TRBJ2-2, with D possibly being TRBD1 or TRBD2 (5 bases each). V lost 7 bases, J lost 6 bases, and 15 bases lay in between. The CDR3 has 14 amino acids. Germline CDR1 and CDR2: SEHNR and FQNEAQ (reference sequence). CDR3 sequence: CASILTGGPGELFF. CDR3 nucleotides: TGTGCCAGCATCCTCACTGGGGGTCCCGGGGAGCTGTTTTTT.

The chain joins TRBV30 to TRBJ1-5; D uncertain. Trimming removed 0 bases from V and 2 bases from J, with 11 bases in between. The CDR3 runs to 15 residues. Germline CDR1 GTSNPN, CDR2 SVGIG (reference sequence). CDR3 sequence: CAWSVSNWGNQPQHF. The CDR3 coding sequence is TGTGCCTGGAGTGTATCCAATTGGGGCAATCAGCCCCAGCATTTT.

This chain joins TRBV6-5 and TRBJ2-7, with 12 bases identical to TRBD2. Looked up from germline, CDR1 is MNHEY and CDR2 is SVGAGI. V was clipped by 5 bases and J by 9 bases; unmatched bases: 8. The CDR3 runs 14 residues. The CDR3 nucleotides read TGTGCCAGCAGTCGACTAGCGGGAGACTTGGTGCAGTACTTC. Its protein product is CASSRLAGDLVQYF.

J is TRBJ2-1 and V is TRBV27; D is possibly TRBD1 (5 bases). V lost 2 bases and J 2 bases, leaving 16 bases between the germline ends. In germline, CDR1 is MNHEY, CDR2 SMNVEV (reference sequence). The CDR3 extends over 17 amino acids. CDR3 sequence reads: CASSLRGGSLTYNEQFF. CDR3 bases: TGTGCCAGCAGTTTAAGGGGCGGATCCCTTACCTACAATGAGCAGTTCTTC.

The chain combines TRBV30 with TRBJ2-3; TRBD2 matches 12 bases. V shed 5 bases and J 10 bases; nucleotides not matched to a gene: 7. Germline V gene data show CDR1 as GTSNPN and CDR2 as SVGIG (reference sequence). CDR3 length: 13 amino acids. The DNA of the CDR3 is TGTGCCTGGGGACTAGCGGGAAGTTTTTCGCAGTATTTT. Translation: CAWGLAGSFSQYF.

This clone showed up just a few times. V gene TRBV7-3 combines with J gene TRBJ2-2; D gene uncertain. The CDR3 is 12 amino acids. V gave up 5 bases and J gave up 7 bases, with 8 bases separating them. CDR1 SGHTA and CDR2 FQGTGA come from the germline V gene. The CDR3 here is CASSPVSGELFF. DNA of the CDR3: TGTGCCAGCAGCCCCGTAAGCGGGGAGCTGTTTTTT.

The chain joins TRBV4-2 to TRBJ1-2; 12 bases are shared with TRBD1. Germline V gives CDR1 LGHNA, CDR2 YNFKEQ. With 5 bases clipped from V and 4 bases from J, the junction kept 8 bases outside the gene matches. This CDR3 contains 16 residues. The CDR3 is CASSAGQGAAGYGYTF. CDR3 nucleotides: TGTGCCAGCAGCGCGGGACAGGGGGCGGCTGGCTATGGCTACACCTTC.

This chain uses TRBV5-5 with TRBJ2-1; 11 bases agree with TRBD2. The CDR3 consists of 15 residues. CDR1 is SGHKS and CDR2 is YYEKEE in the germline V gene (reference sequence). Trimming cost V 2 bases and J 6 bases; bases outside gene matches: 4. CDR3 protein: CASSLLAGVLNEQFF. As DNA, the CDR3 is TGTGCCAGCAGCTTACTAGCGGGAGTTCTCAATGAGCAGTTCTTC.

This chain's CDR3 is CASSLRPSKAFF. CDR3 coding DNA: TGTGCCAGCAGCTTGAGGCCGAGTAAAGCTTTCTTT. J is TRBJ1-1 and V is TRBV7-2; D is unresolved. V gave up 3 bases and J gave up 9 bases, with 11 bases separating them. The CDR3 length is 12 residues. Germline CDR1 and CDR2: SGHTA and FQGNSA.

This clone was seen once. V usage is TRBV6-6 and J usage is TRBJ2-1; the D call may be TRBD1 or TRBD2 (5 bases each). CDR1 is MNHNY and CDR2 is SVGAGI in the germline V gene (reference sequence). The germline V and J ends were trimmed by 7 bases and 0 bases, with 10 bases remaining between them. The CDR3 is 14 amino acids. DNA of the CDR3: TGTGCCAGCAACGGGGCGAGCTCCTACAATGAGCAGTTCTTC. Translation gives CASNGASSYNEQFF.

The genes are TRBV29-1 and TRBJ2-1; TRBD2 is a possible D gene (5 bases). CDR3 length: 11 amino acids. The germline V and J ends were trimmed by 2 bases and 13 bases, with 12 bases remaining between them. From germline, CDR1 is SQVTM and CDR2 ANQGSEA. The CDR3 region has the DNA TGCAGCGTTGAATTTAGCGTGGGTCAGTTCTTC. It encodes CSVEFSVGQFF.

This clone was observed once. The V gene is TRBV6-1, the J gene TRBJ2-1; TRBD2 matches at 11 bases. Germline CDR1 is MNHNS and CDR2 is SASEGT. The V and J ends lost 5 bases and 10 bases, in that order; junction bases with no gene match: 7. The CDR3 is 14 residues long. For the CDR3, the DNA is TGTGCCAGCAGTATAGCGGGAGGGCCGTCGGAGCAGTTCTTC. It codes for CASSIAGGPSEQFF.

This chain joins TRBV5-1 and TRBJ1-1; TRBD1 aligns across 7 bases. V was pared by 4 bases and J by 5 bases, with 5 bases of the junction left unmatched. In germline, CDR1 is SGHRS, CDR2 YFSETQ. CDR3 length equals 13 residues. CDR3 DNA sequence: TGCGCCAGCAGCACGCAGGGGGATACTGAAGCTTTCTTT. This encodes CASSTQGDTEAFF.

V and J are TRBV6-6 and TRBJ1-6; D is possibly TRBD1 (5 bases). The CDR3 length is 12 residues. Trimming pared 8 bases from V and 7 bases from J, leaving 9 bases between. Germline V gives CDR1 MNHNY, CDR2 SVGAGI (reference sequence). The CDR3, as DNA: TGTGCCAGCTGGAGGGACAATTCACCCCTCCACTTT. It is translated as CASWRDNSPLHF.

The CDR3, as DNA: TGCAGCGTCTGGTACTCCTACGAGCAGTACTTC. It translates to CSVWYSYEQYF. This rearrangement joins TRBV29-1 to TRBJ2-7; D ambiguous. The CDR3 loop spans 11 amino acids. Germline V gene data show CDR1 as SQVTM and CDR2 as ANQGSEA. Trimming shortened V by 6 bases and J by 0 bases, and 6 bases separated the two germline ends.

The V call is TRBV6-5, the J call TRBJ1-3; D is ambiguous. Germline CDR1 and CDR2: MNHEY and SVGAGI. Between the trimmed V and J ends, which lost 3 bases and 3 bases, there was a span of 0 bases. The CDR3 totals 11 residues. The CDR3 DNA sequence: TGTGCCAGCAGTTATGGAAACACCATATATTTT. It encodes CASSYGNTIYF.

This clone was seen just once. The chain's CDR3 is CASSPRTSGRTDTQYF. The CDR3 DNA reads TGTGCCAGCAGTCCAAGGACTAGCGGGAGAACAGATACGCAGTATTTT. The genes are TRBV27 and TRBJ2-3, with TRBD2 matching over 13 bases. The CDR3 extends over 16 amino acids. The V and J ends lost 5 bases and 3 bases, in that order; junction bases with no gene match: 5. The germline V gene encodes CDR1 MNHEY and CDR2 SMNVEV (reference sequence).

This chain joins TRBV29-1 and TRBJ2-7, with 8 nucleotides matching TRBD1. Trimming cost V 6 bases and J 5 bases; bases outside gene matches: 6. In germline, CDR1 is SQVTM, CDR2 ANQGSEA. The CDR3 extends over 12 amino acids. The CDR3 sequence is CSVKTGDNEQYF. The CDR3, as DNA: TGCAGCGTGAAGACAGGGGATAACGAGCAGTACTTC.

This clone was detected only a few times. This chain links TRBV5-1 with TRBJ2-1, with no clear D. The CDR3 extends over 13 amino acids. Germline V gene sequence: CDR1 SGHRS, CDR2 YFSETQ. V gave up 1 base and J gave up 9 bases, with 11 bases separating them. CDR3 sequence: CASSLLPQGEQFF. The CDR3 nucleotides read TGCGCCAGCAGCTTGTTACCCCAAGGTGAGCAGTTCTTC. The full variable domain, completed using reference TRBV5-1 and TRBJ2-1, is KAGVTQTPRYLIKTRGQQVTLSCSPISGHRSVSWYQQTPGQGLQFLFEYFSETQRNKGNFPGRFSGRQFSNSRSEMNVSTLELGDSALYLCASSLLPQGEQFFGPGTRLTVL.